A selection of T cell receptor beta chains follows, all from one sample in a study of control samples from healthy donors and cancer patients. The data were produced by immunoSEQ multiplex PCR, yet TCRdb's version contains in-frame clones alone and is incomplete. This sample yields about 130,000 clones, of which about 88% are seen a single time; around 1.7% belongs to the top ten. The specimen was blood. The receptors originated from a man aged 18 to 35 in good health. Each CDR3 is given with its conserved first and last residue. A D gene is named only where the DNA matches it firmly. Clone size, where shown, is once, few, many, or a class for clones that have expanded.

v_gene	d_gene	j_gene	abundance	CDR3aa	CDR3nt
TRBV18	TRBD1	TRBJ1-1	NA	CASSPRQGGEGSTEAFF	TGTGCCAGCTCACCGCGGCAGGGGGGCGAGGGGAGCACTGAAGCTTTCTTT
TRBV18	NA	TRBJ1-2	few	CASSSLRATNYGYTF	TGTGCCAGCTCATCCCTCAGGGCCACCAACTATGGCTACACCTTC
TRBV7-9	NA	TRBJ2-5	NA	CASSLGSGQETQYF	TGTGCCAGCAGCTTAGGGTCAGGGCAAGAGACCCAGTACTTC
TRBV6-4	NA	TRBJ1-2	once	CASSPGYENYGYTF	TGTGCCAGCAGCCCGGGGTATGAAAACTATGGCTACACCTTC
TRBV7-3	NA	TRBJ1-2	NA	CASSPGAGNGYTF	TGTGCCAGCAGCCCAGGGGCAGGGAATGGCTACACCTTC
TRBV9	TRBD2	TRBJ2-1	NA	CASSGIGTSGSYEQFF	TGTGCCAGCAGCGGCATCGGGACTAGCGGGAGTTATGAGCAGTTCTTC
TRBV6-4	NA	TRBJ2-7	NA	CASSDSASGEQYF	TGTGCCAGCAGTGACTCGGCATCCGGGGAGCAGTACTTC
TRBV6-5	NA	TRBJ1-2	NA	CASSYSLVIGGYTF	TGTGCCAGCAGTTACAGCCTGGTCATCGGTGGCTACACCTTC
TRBV19	NA	TRBJ1-1	NA	CASSMLRGAEAFF	TGTGCCAGTAGTATGTTGCGGGGGGCTGAAGCTTTCTTT
TRBV9	NA	TRBJ1-1	NA	CASSVTRETEAFF	TGTGCCAGCAGCGTAACGAGAGAGACTGAAGCTTTCTTT
TRBV9	TRBD1	TRBJ2-7	NA	CASSGGGIGEQYF	TGTGCCAGCAGCGGAGGGGGCATTGGCGAGCAGTACTTC
TRBV21-1	NA	TRBJ1-6	NA	CASSARVGVHNSPLHF	TGTGCCAGCAGCGCAAGAGTCGGGGTCCATAATTCACCCCTCCACTTT
TRBV27	NA	TRBJ2-7	NA	CASSTFEGFEQYF	TGTGCCAGCAGCACCTTTGAAGGATTCGAGCAGTACTTC
TRBV24-1	NA	TRBJ2-1	NA	CATSDFGQGEQFF	TGTGCCACCAGTGATTTTGGGCAGGGGGAGCAGTTCTTC
TRBV6-5	TRBD1	TRBJ1-4	NA	CASSTSGRTGEKLFF	TGTGCCAGCAGTACCTCGGGGAGGACAGGGGAAAAACTGTTTTTT
TRBV5-6	NA	TRBJ1-2	NA	CASRSPHRDANYGYTF	TGTGCCAGCAGGTCACCTCACAGGGACGCTAACTATGGCTACACCTTC
TRBV24-1	TRBD2	TRBJ2-1	once	CATRGTSGWNNEQFF	TGTGCCACCAGGGGGACTAGCGGGTGGAACAATGAGCAGTTCTTC
TRBV27	NA	TRBJ2-2	NA	CASQEGGELFF	TGTGCCAGCCAGGAAGGCGGGGAGCTGTTTTTT
TRBV12-3/TRBV12-4	TRBD1	TRBJ1-5	NA	CASRDRVDQPQHF	TGTGCCAGCAGGGACAGGGTAGATCAGCCCCAGCATTTT
TRBV5-1	NA	TRBJ1-4	NA	CASSLARGNNEKLFF	TGCGCCAGCAGCTTGGCCCGAGGAAATAATGAAAAACTGTTTTTT
TRBV4-2	NA	TRBJ2-7	NA	CASSPPGSSYEQYF	TGTGCCAGCAGCCCCCCGGGCAGCTCCTACGAGCAGTACTTC
TRBV27	TRBD1	TRBJ1-6	NA	CASSFTGGAHSPLHF	TGTGCCAGCAGTTTCACAGGGGGCGCACATTCACCCCTCCACTTT
TRBV5-8	NA	TRBJ2-7	NA	CASEFRGNRRSEQYF	TGTGCCAGCGAGTTTAGAGGGAACCGCCGTAGCGAGCAGTACTTC
TRBV19	NA	TRBJ1-1	NA	CASRGGYDRINTEAFF	TGTGCCAGTAGAGGGGGATATGACAGGATCAACACTGAAGCTTTCTTT
TRBV24-1	NA	TRBJ1-2	NA	CATSDFSRAYGYTF	TGTGCCACCAGTGATTTTTCCCGTGCCTATGGCTACACCTTC
TRBV24-1	NA	TRBJ2-3	NA	CATSDYTDTQYF	TGTGCCACCAGTGATTACACAGATACGCAGTATTTT
TRBV5-4	NA	TRBJ1-2	NA	CASSFRSSNYGYTF	TGTGCCAGCAGCTTCAGGAGTTCTAACTATGGCTACACCTTC
TRBV7-2	TRBD1	TRBJ2-7	few	CASSRDRASYEQYF	TGTGCCAGCAGCCGGGACAGGGCCTCCTACGAGCAGTACTTC
TRBV5-8	NA	TRBJ1-5	NA	CASSLTAAGNQPQHF	TGTGCCAGCAGCTTGACAGCCGCCGGGAATCAGCCCCAGCATTTT
TRBV5-1	NA	TRBJ2-7	NA	CATLELDFSYEQYF	TGCGCCACCCTGGAGTTAGATTTTTCGTACGAGCAGTACTTC
TRBV7-8	NA	TRBJ1-1	NA	CASIKEDKTEAFF	TGTGCCAGCATAAAGGAAGATAAAACTGAAGCTTTCTTT